This T cell receptor beta chain was recovered during a study of blood T cell repertoires in COVID-19. About the research overall: Sites in the United States, Italy and Spain provided acute and convalescent COVID-19 samples. PBMCs, B-cell-depleted T cells, or T cells were the source of the cDNA or gDNA that made up the material.

Authors' methods: Amplification from reference gene primers served as the basis for estimated nucleated cell counts. Here immunoSEQ multiplex PCR was the method, and the copy in TCRdb shows in-frame clones only, minus some. The DNA was the basis for D and trimming; V, J and clone size are from that table. The top ten clones hold 0.85% to 1% of a sample with approximately 100,000 clones, approximately 90% of them seen once. In its sample, this clone was seen a few times. Germline-derived CDR1 and CDR2 are LNHDA and SQIVND (reference sequence). The CDR3 totals 12 residues. Trimming took 5 bases from V and 11 from J, leaving 10 bases between them.

The chain links TRBV19 to TRBJ1-6, with D maybe TRBD1 (5 bases). The TCR sequence derives from a man in his 60s with acute or convalescent COVID-19. Sequencing was carried out using peripheral blood. DNA for the CDR3: TGTGCCAGTAGTGCCGACAGAGCACCCCTCCACTTT. This sequence encodes CASSADRAPLHF.